A single sample is the source of the 26 T cell receptor beta chains below, sequenced in a study of vaccination and CD4 T cells after COVID-19. The Oncomine TCR Beta short-read assay sequenced DNA from cultured CD4+ T cells. TCRdb itself ran the PCR reads through MiXCR, one entry per CDR3 protein. The table has about 14,000 distinct CDR3 sequences, about 34% seen once. For these TCRs, the target antigens are not known. Stated treatment: roughly 11-day PBMC culture with coronavirus spike peptide pools or control peptides (ViraFEST assay). Sequencing was performed on cultured CD4+ T cells from blood. These receptors came from a human donor with COVID-19.

This rearrangement joins TRBV6-1 to TRBJ1-6, with D possibly being TRBD1 (6 bases). Germline CDR1 and CDR2: MNHNS and SASEGT. V shed 4 bases and J shed 6 bases, with 13 bases lying between them. The CDR3 covers 15 residues. The CDR3 nucleotides read TGTGCCAGCAGTGGATCCGGCAGGGGTAATTCACCCCTCCACTTT. Encoded protein: CASSGSGRGNSPLHF.

This chain connects TRBV7-2 to TRBJ2-1, with D unresolved. CDR3 size: 13 residues. Trimming removed 2 bases at V and 2 bases at J, with 4 bases between. Looked up from germline, CDR1 is SGHTA and CDR2 is FQGNSA. CDR3 nucleotide sequence: TGTGCCAGCAGCTTATCGACCTACAATGAGCAGTTCTTC. It encodes CASSLSTYNEQFF.

V is TRBV4-3 and J is TRBJ2-5, with 13 bases that match TRBD2. Germline V lookup: CDR1 LGHNA, CDR2 YSLEER. The length of the CDR3 is 17 residues. The J segment lost 3 bases and the V segment lost 1 base, leaving 5 bases of the junction unmatched. CDR3 in DNA: TGCGCCAGCAGCCAAGGACTAGCGGGGGGAAAAGAAGAGACCCAGTACTTC. Protein sequence: CASSQGLAGGKEETQYF.

V and J are TRBV6-1 and TRBJ2-1; a weak D match, TRBD1 (5 bases). Trimming took 5 bases from V and 3 from J, leaving 8 bases between them. CDR1 is MNHNS, CDR2 SASEGT, per germline. The CDR3 length is 13 residues. The CDR3 sequence: CASSRDSYNEQFF. For the CDR3, the DNA is TGTGCCAGCAGTCGAGACAGCTACAATGAGCAGTTCTTC.

The chain recombines TRBV11-2 with TRBJ2-1; the match to TRBD1 covers 9 bases. The V and J ends lost 0 bases and 1 base, in that order; junction bases with no gene match: 4. This CDR3 contains 17 residues. Germline assignment: CDR1 SGHAT and CDR2 FQNNGV. CDR3 sequence (DNA): TGTGCCAGCAGCTTAGATCGGGACAGGGTTTCCTACAATGAGCAGTTCTTC. This encodes CASSLDRDRVSYNEQFF.

In nucleotides, the CDR3 is TGTGCCAGCAGCCCCGACCCGGGCTACGAGCAGTACTTC. Its protein is CASSPDPGYEQYF. The chain couples TRBV7-2 to TRBJ2-7; D ambiguous. The CDR3 is made up of 13 amino acids. The germline V gene has CDR1 SGHTA and CDR2 FQGNSA. V was shortened by 5 bases and J by 3 bases, with 11 bases between the two germline ends.

The CDR3 region has the DNA TGTGCCACCAGGACAGGCACCTCCTCTGGGGCCAACGTCCTGACTTTC. Encoded protein: CATRTGTSSGANVLTF. This chain links TRBV7-6 with TRBJ2-6, with 7 bases aligning to TRBD1. Germline CDR1 and CDR2: SGHVS and FNYEAQ. Trimming at V came to 10 bases and at J to 0 bases, leaving 9 bases not matched to a gene. The CDR3 has 16 residues. Full variable domain (rest looked up from reference TRBV7-6 and TRBJ2-6): GAGVSQSPRYKVTKRGQDVALRCDPISGHVSLYWYRQALGQGPEFLTYFNYEAQQDKSGLPNDRFSAERPEGSISTLTIQRTEQRDSAMYRCATRTGTSSGANVLTFGAGSRLTVL.

This clonotype showed up just a few times. The chain carries TRBV6-1 and TRBJ1-3; 7 bases align to TRBD1. The V gene's germline CDR1 is MNHNS and CDR2 SASEGT. Trimming at V came to 8 bases and at J to 1 base, leaving 5 bases not matched to a gene. The CDR3 length is 14 residues. The CDR3 region has the DNA TGTGCCAGCCGAGACAGGGTTTCTGGAAACACCATATATTTT. Encoded protein: CASRDRVSGNTIYF.

CDR3 nucleotide sequence: TGCGCCAGCAGCTACGACAGGGGTCCGGAGACCCAGTACTTC. Translating it yields CASSYDRGPETQYF. The gene calls are TRBV5-1 and TRBJ2-5; 8 nucleotides agree with TRBD1. CDR1 SGHRS and CDR2 YFSETQ come from the germline V gene. Germline trimming cut 3 bases from V and 5 bases from J; bases unmatched to any gene: 6. The CDR3 extends over 14 amino acids.

V is TRBV2 and J is TRBJ2-1, with TRBD2 matching over 9 bases. CDR1 is SNHLY and CDR2 is FYNNEI in the germline V gene. V shed 6 bases and J 3 bases; nucleotides not matched to a gene: 6. The CDR3 consists of 15 residues. The CDR3, as DNA: TGTGCCAGCAGAGCCTCTAGCGGGGACTACAATGAGCAGTTCTTC. It translates to CASRASSGDYNEQFF.

This clonotype came up a few times. The chain links TRBV5-1 to TRBJ2-3; D ambiguous. The CDR3 runs to 15 residues. V lost 1 base to trimming and J lost 2 bases, with 11 bases between them. The V gene's germline CDR1 is SGHRS and CDR2 YFSETQ. The CDR3 loop is CASSLTARTTDTQYF. In DNA form, the CDR3 reads TGCGCCAGCAGCTTGACAGCGAGAACCACAGATACGCAGTATTTT. Together with reference TRBV5-1 and TRBJ2-3, the CDR3 gives the full variable domain: KAGVTQTPRYLIKTRGQQVTLSCSPISGHRSVSWYQQTPGQGLQFLFEYFSETQRNKGNFPGRFSGRQFSNSRSEMNVSTLELGDSALYLCASSLTARTTDTQYFGPGTRLTVL.

This chain connects TRBV12-3 or TRBV12-4 to TRBJ1-2, with 7 nucleotides matching TRBD1. The CDR3 contains 14 residues. The ends lost 6 bases at V and 2 bases at J; junction bases unmatched: 6. The CDR3 bases are TGTGCCAGCAGACTACAGGGGCCAAACTATGGCTACACCTTC. Protein product: CASRLQGPNYGYTF.

V gene TRBV20-1 combines with J gene TRBJ1-5; tentative D call: TRBD1 (6 bases). The V gene's germline CDR1 is DFQATT and CDR2 SNEGSKA (reference sequence). This CDR3 has 14 residues. Trimming left V 5 bases short and J 2 bases short, with 13 bases between. For the CDR3, the DNA is TGCAGTGCTGGGGGTGAGGGGGGCAATCAGCCCCAGCATTTT. Translating it yields CSAGGEGGNQPQHF.

This clonotype was observed a handful of times. CDR3 loop: CASSIEEIGGYTF. The CDR3 coding sequence is TGTGCCAGTAGTATCGAGGAGATCGGTGGCTACACCTTC. The chain uses TRBV19 and TRBJ1-2; D uncertain. Germline CDR1 reads LNHDA; CDR2 reads SQIVND (reference sequence). V was trimmed by 3 bases and J by 7 bases, leaving 12 bases between them. The length of the CDR3 is 13 residues.

This clonotype has only a few counts. This chain links TRBV11-3 with TRBJ2-3, with a weak D call TRBD1 (6 bases). The CDR3 covers 15 residues. V lost 3 bases to trimming and J lost 2 bases, with 12 bases between them. Germline values: CDR1 SGHNT, CDR2 YENEEA. The CDR3 DNA reads as TGTGCCAGCAGCTTGGACAGCGGCAACACAGATACGCAGTATTTT. Translation gives CASSLDSGNTDTQYF.

This clonotype was counted only a few times. The chain employs TRBV10-1 and TRBJ1-5; perhaps TRBD1 as D (6 bases). The CDR3 totals 17 residues. The germline gives CDR1 WNHNN, CDR2 SYGVQD (reference sequence). V was cut by 4 bases and J by 4 bases, with 20 bases left in between. This chain's CDR3 is CASSGGGPGDGNQPQHF. Here the CDR3 DNA reads TGCGCCAGCAGTGGGGGGGGGCCAGGAGATGGGAATCAGCCCCAGCATTTT.

The CDR3 DNA is TGTGCCACCAGCAGAGAGTCAGGGTCCTCCTACGAGCAGTACTTC. Encoded protein: CATSRESGSSYEQYF. The J gene is TRBJ2-7, the V gene TRBV15; tentative D call: TRBD1 (5 bases). V gave up 0 bases and J gave up 0 bases, with 9 bases separating them. This CDR3 comprises 15 residues. Germline loops: CDR1 LNHNV, CDR2 YYDKDF (reference sequence).

V is TRBV11-2 and J is TRBJ2-5; 8 nucleotides align to TRBD2. Germline CDR1 is SGHAT and CDR2 is FQNNGV. Germline trimming cut 5 bases from V and 7 bases from J; bases unmatched to any gene: 18. The CDR3 runs 17 residues. This CDR3 reads CASSPPPGLEAEGTQYF. In DNA, the CDR3 is TGTGCCAGCAGCCCACCCCCGGGACTAGAGGCTGAGGGGACCCAGTACTTC.

This sequence joins TRBV25-1 and TRBJ2-3, with 12 bases lining up with TRBD2. The CDR3 length is 15 residues. V trimming: 6 bases; J trimming: 0 bases; junction bases outside the gene matches: 1. CDR1 and CDR2 from the germline V gene are MGHDK and SYGVNS. The CDR3: CASRLAGGSTDTQYF. The CDR3 region has the DNA TGTGCCAGCAGACTAGCGGGGGGAAGCACAGATACGCAGTATTTT.

This clonotype was counted a few times. The chain uses TRBV20-1 and TRBJ2-4, with TRBD1 identical over 8 bases. The CDR3 is 12 amino acids. In germline, CDR1 is DFQATT, CDR2 SNEGSKA (reference sequence). V lost 3 bases, J lost 12 bases, and 7 bases stayed unmatched. CDR3 DNA sequence: TGCAGTGCTAGCGGTCAGACAGGGGATCAGTACTTC. This gives the protein CSASGQTGDQYF.

The chain joins TRBV7-9 to TRBJ1-2; D ambiguous. Germline CDR1 is SEHNR and CDR2 is FQNEAQ (reference sequence). V was shortened by 3 bases and J by 0 bases, with 11 bases between the two germline ends. The CDR3 extends over 15 amino acids. The CDR3 DNA reads TGTGCCAGCAGCTTTGAGGGAAAAGCTAACTATGGCTACACCTTC. Translated, it gives CASSFEGKANYGYTF.

This clonotype occurred a few times. V usage is TRBV12-3 or TRBV12-4 and J usage is TRBJ2-2; D possibly corresponds to TRBD2 (6 bases). The CDR3 spans 14 residues. The V gene lost 7 bases and the J gene lost 2 bases, with 11 bases spanning the gap. The CDR3 nucleotides read TGTGCCAGCACTCCCGGGGGAAACACCGGGGAGCTGTTTTTT. Translated: CASTPGGNTGELFF.

This clonotype was detected a few times. Its ends do not fully match the called genes, so a read error is possible. The chain combines TRBV5-3 with TRBJ2-7; 8 bases agree with TRBD1. TRBV5-3 is designated an ORF whose function remains uncertain. This CDR3 is built from 15 residues. Here the CDR3 DNA reads TGTGCCAGCAGCTTGGCGGGACAGGTTATTTACGAGCAGTACTTC. Protein product: CASSLAGQVIYEQYF.

Only a few counts were recorded for this clonotype. This chain connects TRBV20-1 to TRBJ2-2; D is unresolved. The CDR3 sequence is 15 residues long. V was trimmed by 6 bases and J by 0 bases, leaving 14 bases between them. The germline gives CDR1 DFQATT, CDR2 SNEGSKA (reference sequence). The CDR3 reads CSATRNRANTGELFF. The CDR3 DNA is TGCAGTGCCACCAGGAATAGAGCGAACACCGGGGAGCTGTTTTTT.

This chain connects TRBV24-1 to TRBJ2-1, with D hard to call. The germline CDR1 and CDR2 sequences are KGHDR and SFDVKD. V lost 1 base, J lost 6 bases, and 9 bases lay in between. The CDR3 runs 14 residues. CDR3 sequence: CATSDFVQANEQFF. Written as DNA, the CDR3 is TGTGCCACCAGTGATTTTGTGCAGGCCAATGAGCAGTTCTTC.

V gene TRBV30 combines with J gene TRBJ1-1; possible D gene TRBD1, 5 bases. V was pared by 2 bases and J by 2 bases, with 15 bases between. Germline assignment: CDR1 GTSNPN and CDR2 SVGIG (reference sequence). The CDR3 runs to 15 residues. The CDR3 bases are TGTGCCTGGAGTACAACGGGACGGAAAAACACTGAAGCTTTCTTT. Amino acid sequence: CAWSTTGRKNTEAFF.